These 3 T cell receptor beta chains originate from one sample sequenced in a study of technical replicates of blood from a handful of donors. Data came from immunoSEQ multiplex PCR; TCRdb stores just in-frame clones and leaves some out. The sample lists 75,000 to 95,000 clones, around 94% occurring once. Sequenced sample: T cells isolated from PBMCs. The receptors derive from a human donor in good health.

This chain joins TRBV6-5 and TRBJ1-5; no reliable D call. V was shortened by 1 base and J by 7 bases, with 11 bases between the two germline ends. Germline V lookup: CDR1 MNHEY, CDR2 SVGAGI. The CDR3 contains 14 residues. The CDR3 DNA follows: TGTGCCAGCAGTTACTTGGGCCAGCGGCAGCCCCAGCATTTT. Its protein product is CASSYLGQRQPQHF.

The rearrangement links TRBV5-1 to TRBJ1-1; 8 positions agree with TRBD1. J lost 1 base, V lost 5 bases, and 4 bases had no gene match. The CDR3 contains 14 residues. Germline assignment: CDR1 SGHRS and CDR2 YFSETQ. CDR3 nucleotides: TGCGCCAGCAGGGCGACAGGGGAGAACACTGAAGCTTTCTTT. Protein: CASRATGENTEAFF.

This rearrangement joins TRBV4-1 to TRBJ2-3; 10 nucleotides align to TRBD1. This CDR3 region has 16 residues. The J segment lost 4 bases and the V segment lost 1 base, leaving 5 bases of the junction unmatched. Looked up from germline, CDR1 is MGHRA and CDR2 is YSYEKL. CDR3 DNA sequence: TGCGCCAGCAGCCAAGGGGACAGGGGAGGCGCAGATACGCAGTATTTT. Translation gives CASSQGDRGGADTQYF.